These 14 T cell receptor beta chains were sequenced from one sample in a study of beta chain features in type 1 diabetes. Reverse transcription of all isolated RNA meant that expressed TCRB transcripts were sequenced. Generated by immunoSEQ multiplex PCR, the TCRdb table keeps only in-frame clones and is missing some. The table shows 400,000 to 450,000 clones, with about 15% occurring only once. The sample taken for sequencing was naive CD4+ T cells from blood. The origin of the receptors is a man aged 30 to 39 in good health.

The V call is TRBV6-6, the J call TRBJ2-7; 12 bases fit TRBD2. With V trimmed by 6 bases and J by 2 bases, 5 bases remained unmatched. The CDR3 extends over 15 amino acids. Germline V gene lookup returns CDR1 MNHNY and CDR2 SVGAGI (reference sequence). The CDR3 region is CASRQRTSGTYEQYV. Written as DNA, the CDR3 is TGTGCCAGCAGACAACGGACTAGCGGGACCTACGAGCAGTACGTC.

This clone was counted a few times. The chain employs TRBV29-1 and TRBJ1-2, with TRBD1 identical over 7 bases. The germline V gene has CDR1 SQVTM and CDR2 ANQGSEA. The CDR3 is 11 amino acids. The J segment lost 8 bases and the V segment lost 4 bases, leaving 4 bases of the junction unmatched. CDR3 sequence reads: CSVADRAGYTF. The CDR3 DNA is TGCAGCGTTGCCGACAGGGCCGGCTACACCTTC.

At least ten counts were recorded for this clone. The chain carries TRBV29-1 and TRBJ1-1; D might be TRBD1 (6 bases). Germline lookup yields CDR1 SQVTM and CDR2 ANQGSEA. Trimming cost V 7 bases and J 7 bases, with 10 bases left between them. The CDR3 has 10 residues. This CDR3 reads CSGKDSEAFF. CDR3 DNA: TGCAGCGGGAAGGACAGTGAAGCTTTCTTT.

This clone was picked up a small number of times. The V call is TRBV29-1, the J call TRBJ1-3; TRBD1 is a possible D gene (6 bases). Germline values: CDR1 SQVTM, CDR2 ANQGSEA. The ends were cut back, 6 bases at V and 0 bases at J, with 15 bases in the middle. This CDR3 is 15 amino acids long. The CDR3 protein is CSVGAGSSSGNTIYF. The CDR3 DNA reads TGCAGCGTGGGGGCAGGTTCAAGCTCTGGAAACACCATATATTTT.

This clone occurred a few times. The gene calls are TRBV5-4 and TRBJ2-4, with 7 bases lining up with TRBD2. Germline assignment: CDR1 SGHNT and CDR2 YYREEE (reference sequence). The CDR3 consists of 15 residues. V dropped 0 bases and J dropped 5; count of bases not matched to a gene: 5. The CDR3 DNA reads TGTGCCAGCAGCTTGGCCCCGACTAGCCAAAACATTCAGTACTTC. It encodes CASSLAPTSQNIQYF. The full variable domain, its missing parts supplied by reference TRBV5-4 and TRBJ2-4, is ETGVTQSPTHLIKTRGQQVTLRCSSQSGHNTVSWYQQALGQGPQFIFQYYREEENGRGNFPPRFSGLQFPNYSSELNVNALELDDSALYLCASSLAPTSQNIQYFGAGTRLSVL.

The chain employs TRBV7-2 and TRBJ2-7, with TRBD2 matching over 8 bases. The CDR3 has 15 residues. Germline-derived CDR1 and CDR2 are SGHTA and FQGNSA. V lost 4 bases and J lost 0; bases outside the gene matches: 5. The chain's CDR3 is CASSSYSGDSYEQYF. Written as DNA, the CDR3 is TGTGCCAGCAGCTCATATAGCGGGGACTCCTACGAGCAGTACTTC.

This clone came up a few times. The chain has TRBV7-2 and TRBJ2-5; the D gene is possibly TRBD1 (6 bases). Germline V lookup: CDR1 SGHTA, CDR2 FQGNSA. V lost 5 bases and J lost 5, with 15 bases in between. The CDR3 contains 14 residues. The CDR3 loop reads CASSAPGGWETQYF. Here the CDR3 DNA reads TGTGCCAGCAGCGCTCCTGGGGGCTGGGAGACCCAGTACTTC.

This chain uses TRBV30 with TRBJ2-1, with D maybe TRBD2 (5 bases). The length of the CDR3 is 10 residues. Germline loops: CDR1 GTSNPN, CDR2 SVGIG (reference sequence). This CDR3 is CVGVNNEQFF. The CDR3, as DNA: TGTGTCGGGGTAAACAATGAGCAGTTCTTC.

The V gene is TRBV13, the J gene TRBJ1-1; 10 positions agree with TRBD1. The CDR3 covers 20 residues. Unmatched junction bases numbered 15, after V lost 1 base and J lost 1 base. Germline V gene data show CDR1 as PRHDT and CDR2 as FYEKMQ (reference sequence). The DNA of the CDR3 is TGTGCCAGCAGCTTAGTGGGTTTGGGACAGGGGAAGATATCGAACACTGAAGCTTTCTTT. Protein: CASSLVGLGQGKISNTEAFF.

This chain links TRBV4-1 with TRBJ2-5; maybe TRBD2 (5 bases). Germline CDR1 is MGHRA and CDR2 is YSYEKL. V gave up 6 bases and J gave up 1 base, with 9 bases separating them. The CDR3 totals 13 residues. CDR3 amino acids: CASSGSGQETQYF. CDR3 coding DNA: TGCGCCAGCAGTGGGAGCGGCCAAGAGACCCAGTACTTC.

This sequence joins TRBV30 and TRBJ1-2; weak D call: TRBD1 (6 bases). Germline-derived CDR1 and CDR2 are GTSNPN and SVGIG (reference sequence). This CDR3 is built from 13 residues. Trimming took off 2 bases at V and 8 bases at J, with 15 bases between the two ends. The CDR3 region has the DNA TGTGCCTGGAGTCCCCTAGGGGGGGGCGGCTACACCTTC. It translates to CAWSPLGGGGYTF.

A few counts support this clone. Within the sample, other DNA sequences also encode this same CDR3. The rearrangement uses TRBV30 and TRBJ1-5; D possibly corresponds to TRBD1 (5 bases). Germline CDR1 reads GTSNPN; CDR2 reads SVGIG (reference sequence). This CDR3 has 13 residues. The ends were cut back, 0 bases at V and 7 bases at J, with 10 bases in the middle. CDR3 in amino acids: CAWSVRGDQPQHF. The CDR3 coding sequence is TGTGCCTGGAGTGTACGAGGGGACCAGCCCCAGCATTTT.

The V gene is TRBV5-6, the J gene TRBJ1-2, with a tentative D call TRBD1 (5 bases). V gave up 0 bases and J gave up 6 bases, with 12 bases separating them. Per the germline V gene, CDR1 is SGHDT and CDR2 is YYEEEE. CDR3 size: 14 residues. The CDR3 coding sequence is TGTGCCAGCAGCTTGGGACCGCAGGGAGATGGCTACACCTTC. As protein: CASSLGPQGDGYTF.

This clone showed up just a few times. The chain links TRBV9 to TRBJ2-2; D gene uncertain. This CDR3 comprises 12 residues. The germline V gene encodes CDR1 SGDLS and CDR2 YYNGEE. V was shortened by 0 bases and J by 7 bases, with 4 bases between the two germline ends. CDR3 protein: CASSVEIGELFF. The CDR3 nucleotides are TGTGCCAGCAGCGTAGAAATCGGGGAGCTGTTTTTT.